The T cell receptor beta chain described here comes from a study of blood T cell repertoires in COVID-19. Original data processing: How many nucleated cells were present was estimated from reference gene primer amplification. Here immunoSEQ multiplex PCR was the method, and the copy in TCRdb shows in-frame clones only, minus some. V and J calls and clone size follow that table, whereas D and trimming were derived from the DNA. The sample has about 300,000 clones; roughly 89% are singletons. V shed 3 bases, J shed 1 base, and the junction held 4 bases outside the gene matches. CDR3 length: 16 residues. CDR1 DFQATT and CDR2 SNEGSKA come from the germline V gene (reference sequence). Donors in Cohort 3 who had recovered were those with two negative PCRs, healthcare professional clearance, or resolution of their symptoms.

The source material was PBMCs or T cells enriched from blood (not recorded which). The chain combines TRBV20-1 with TRBJ2-7; 15 bases are a match to TRBD2. The receptor was derived from a man between 60 and 75 years old who had recovered from COVID-19. In DNA, the CDR3 is TGCAGTGCTAGTTGCGGACTAGCGGGAGGGTCCTACGAGCAGTACTTC. It encodes CSASCGLAGGSYEQYF.